The clone carrying this TCR beta chain was seen a handful of times. J gave up 0 bases and V 6 bases, and 3 bases lay outside the gene matches. The CDR3 is made up of 15 amino acids. Germline V gives CDR1 MDHEN, CDR2 SYDVKM. The sample belongs to a study of circulating tumor DNA in untreated peripheral T-cell lymphoma. Clones were read by immunoSEQ multiplex PCR, and TCRdb kept only the in-frame ones, dropping some. The table records around 1,900 clones, roughly 87% of them present only once. This chain links TRBV28 with TRBJ2-3, with TRBD1 matching 10 bases. The sequence came from a human donor with peripheral T-cell lymphoma. Sequenced sample: cell-free DNA from blood serum. CDR3 in amino acids: CASRGQGPSTDTQYF. In DNA form, the CDR3 reads TGTGCCAGCAGGGGACAGGGGCCCAGCACAGATACGCAGTATTTT.